These 22 T cell receptor beta chains were sequenced from one sample in a study of T-cell reconstitution after alpha-beta-depleted transplantation in children. Preparation of the TCRbeta library was carried out with unique molecular identifiers. TCRdb independently ran MiXCR on the PCR reads; one entry per CDR3 protein. The sample includes hundreds of thousands of distinct CDR3 sequences, over 10% seen only once; the top ten take about 0.79%. The specimen comprised PBMCs, sampled before TCRalphabeta/CD19-depleted stem cell transplant. These receptors were taken from a girl aged 2 to 10 with congenital amegakaryocytic thrombocytopenia, due to receive a stem cell transplant.

This clonotype was seen a handful of times. The chain recombines TRBV19 with TRBJ1-5, with D unresolved. V dropped 11 bases and J dropped 6 bases, with 26 bases sitting between them. This CDR3 has 16 residues. CDR1 and CDR2 from the germline V gene are LNHDA and SQIVND (reference sequence). The CDR3 protein is CAARGRDMGAVQPQHF. CDR3 DNA sequence: TGTGCCGCCAGAGGGAGAGATATGGGTGCAGTTCAGCCCCAGCATTTT.

This clonotype has a count of ten or more. This rearrangement joins TRBV7-8 to TRBJ2-3; a weak D match, TRBD2 (6 bases). The CDR3 has 15 amino acids. Trimming cost V 2 bases and J 2 bases, with 11 bases left between them. Per germline, CDR1 SGHVS and CDR2 FQNEAQ. The CDR3 is CASSLLAEVTDTQYF. DNA of the CDR3: TGTGCCAGCAGCTTATTAGCGGAGGTCACAGATACGCAGTATTTT.

DNA for the CDR3: TGTGCCAGCAGGCAAGGGGGACTCCCGAACACTGAAGCTTTCTTT. Protein: CASRQGGLPNTEAFF. The V gene is TRBV12-3 or TRBV12-4, the J gene TRBJ1-1, with D possibly matching TRBD1 (6 bases). This CDR3 region has 15 residues. The V and J ends lost 6 bases and 1 base respectively, with 15 bases between them.

This clonotype appeared a few times. The gene calls are TRBV9 and TRBJ2-3, with 9 bases fitting TRBD2. The CDR3 has 16 amino acids. Germline values: CDR1 SGDLS, CDR2 YYNGEE. J was trimmed by 4 bases and V by 1 base; bases with no gene match: 7. CDR3 coding DNA: TGTGCCAGCAGCGTATCGGCGGGAGGGCCCCCAGATACGCAGTATTTT. This translates into CASSVSAGGPPDTQYF.

J is TRBJ2-1 and V is TRBV7-8; 9 bases fit TRBD2. CDR1 is SGHVS and CDR2 is FQNEAQ in the germline V gene. Trimming removed 5 bases from V and 3 bases from J; junction bases left unmatched: 8. The length of the CDR3 is 16 residues. CDR3 residues: CASSPYSGSSYNEQFF. In nucleotides, the CDR3 is TGTGCCAGCAGCCCCTATAGCGGGAGTAGCTACAATGAGCAGTTCTTC.

This clonotype was seen ten or more times. The chain couples TRBV11-2 to TRBJ1-4; tentatively, D is TRBD1 (6 bases). The CDR3 loop spans 14 amino acids. Germline assignment: CDR1 SGHAT and CDR2 FQNNGV. V was trimmed by 2 bases and J by 8 bases, leaving 12 bases between them. In nucleotides, the CDR3 is TGTGCCAGCAGCTTAAGGGGGGTTCGGGAAAAACTGTTTTTT. Protein product: CASSLRGVREKLFF. Filled out from reference TRBV11-2 and TRBJ1-4, the complete variable domain reads EAGVAQSPRYKIIEKRQSVAFWCNPISGHATLYWYQQILGQGPKLLIQFQNNGVVDDSQLPKDRFSAERLKGVDSTLKIQPAKLEDSAVYLCASSLRGVREKLFFGSGTQLSVL.

This clonotype appeared a few times. The chain uses TRBV2 and TRBJ2-1; D is perhaps TRBD1 or TRBD2 (5 bases each). Germline CDR1 and CDR2: SNHLY and FYNNEI. This CDR3 spans 19 amino acids. Trimming left V 4 bases short and J 1 base short, with 23 bases between. CDR3 in DNA: TGTGCCAGCAGTGTCGGGTTAATGCGCCAGGGAGCGTCCTACAATGAGCAGTTCTTC. Translating gives CASSVGLMRQGASYNEQFF.

This chain joins TRBV20-1 and TRBJ2-1; 11 positions match TRBD2. CDR1 is DFQATT, CDR2 SNEGSKA, per germline (reference sequence). The CDR3 covers 12 residues. J lost 15 bases, V lost 3 bases, and 7 bases had no gene match. CDR3: CSARGLAAIPFF. For the CDR3, the DNA is TGCAGTGCTAGGGGACTAGCGGCTATTCCGTTCTTC.

The V call is TRBV19, the J call TRBJ1-5, with D hard to call. Germline CDR1 LNHDA, CDR2 SQIVND (reference sequence). V was cut by 9 bases and J by 0 bases, with 15 bases left in between. This CDR3 comprises 15 residues. In DNA, the CDR3 is TGTGCCAGACCCTTGAACCCCGGTAGCAATCAGCCCCAGCATTTT. Its protein is CARPLNPGSNQPQHF.

In its sample, this clonotype was seen a few times. The chain recombines TRBV5-1 with TRBJ2-5, with TRBD2 as a possible D gene (5 bases). Germline loops: CDR1 SGHRS, CDR2 YFSETQ. V lost 6 bases, J lost 3 bases, and 15 bases lay in between. The CDR3 spans 14 residues. The CDR3 nucleotides are TGCGCCAGCAAAGGCATGGAGAGGGAAGAGACCCAGTACTTC. It encodes CASKGMEREETQYF.

This clonotype has ten or more counts. J is TRBJ2-7 and V is TRBV28; D is perhaps TRBD1 (6 bases). Trimming removed 6 bases at V and 1 base at J, with 16 bases between. Germline CDR1 MDHEN, CDR2 SYDVKM. The CDR3 spans 15 residues. The CDR3 nucleotides are TGTGCCAGCAGGGCCCCGGGGACACATTCCTACGAGCAGTACTTC. It specifies CASRAPGTHSYEQYF.

This clonotype was counted ten times or more. This rearrangement joins TRBV30 to TRBJ2-1, with 8 bases fitting TRBD1. Germline lookup yields CDR1 GTSNPN and CDR2 SVGIG (reference sequence). The CDR3 is 16 amino acids. V lost 0 bases and J lost 8; bases outside the gene matches: 12. The CDR3 nucleotides are TGTGCCTGGAGTGTATTGGACAGGGCGGCGAGGTATGAGCAGTTCTTC. Its protein product is CAWSVLDRAARYEQFF.

The chain combines TRBV5-5 with TRBJ2-7; D is ambiguous. The V gene's germline CDR1 is SGHKS and CDR2 YYEKEE (reference sequence). The CDR3 covers 13 residues. The germline V and J ends were trimmed by 4 bases and 4 bases, with 12 bases remaining between them. CDR3 bases: TGTGCCAGCAGCCCCCGTTTCCTTTACGAGCAGTACTTC. Encoded protein: CASSPRFLYEQYF.

This clonotype was seen repeatedly, ten times or more. The chain has TRBV29-1 and TRBJ2-7, with D possibly being TRBD1 (5 bases). This CDR3 spans 11 amino acids. V was clipped by 5 bases and J by 4 bases, with 9 bases between them. Germline CDR1 SQVTM, CDR2 ANQGSEA. The CDR3 region is CSVSREYEQYF. CDR3 DNA: TGCAGCGTTTCCAGGGAATACGAGCAGTACTTC.

Ten or more counts support this clonotype. The chain carries TRBV7-2 and TRBJ2-3, with D possibly matching TRBD2 (5 bases). This CDR3 has 15 amino acids. V was trimmed by 4 bases and J by 2 bases, leaving 13 bases between them. Germline CDR1 and CDR2: SGHTA and FQGNSA. In DNA form, the CDR3 reads TGTGCCAGCAGCTCCGGACTTACTTCCACAGATACGCAGTATTTT. Translating it yields CASSSGLTSTDTQYF.

This clonotype was recorded many times. This chain uses TRBV4-1 with TRBJ1-3; D perhaps matches TRBD1 (6 bases). The CDR3 length is 17 residues. Trimming took 1 base from V and 3 from J, leaving 16 bases between them. The germline CDR1 and CDR2 sequences are MGHRA and YSYEKL. The CDR3 DNA reads TGCGCCAGCAGCCAAGTTGGAACCGGGGGCATTGGAAACACCATATATTTT. Its protein is CASSQVGTGGIGNTIYF.

This clonotype was seen ten or more times. The V and J genes are TRBV5-1 and TRBJ2-1, with a weak D call TRBD2 (6 bases). The germline V gene has CDR1 SGHRS and CDR2 YFSETQ. The germline V and J ends were trimmed by 2 bases and 0 bases, with 12 bases remaining between them. The CDR3 sequence is 16 residues long. The CDR3 region has the DNA TGCGCCAGCAGCTTCGGGACTTCCAGCTCCTACAATGAGCAGTTCTTC. Amino acid sequence: CASSFGTSSSYNEQFF. Based on the CDR3 plus reference TRBV5-1 and TRBJ2-1, the full variable domain is KAGVTQTPRYLIKTRGQQVTLSCSPISGHRSVSWYQQTPGQGLQFLFEYFSETQRNKGNFPGRFSGRQFSNSRSEMNVSTLELGDSALYLCASSFGTSSSYNEQFFGPGTRLTVL.

This clonotype came up a few times. V usage is TRBV15 and J usage is TRBJ2-7, with a possible D match to TRBD1 (5 bases). Germline CDR1 is LNHNV and CDR2 is YYDKDF (reference sequence). The ends were cut back, 3 bases at V and 0 bases at J, with 12 bases in the middle. The CDR3 covers 15 residues. The CDR3 region is CATSSRAIPSYEQYF. The DNA for the CDR3 is TGTGCCACCAGCAGCAGGGCTATCCCCTCCTACGAGCAGTACTTC.

The rearrangement uses TRBV7-9 and TRBJ1-4; possibly TRBD1 for D (5 bases). Germline CDR1 reads SEHNR; CDR2 reads FQNEAQ (reference sequence). The CDR3 runs to 15 residues. Trimming left V 5 bases short and J 8 bases short, with 18 bases between. The CDR3 sequence: CASSQWDVHGEKLFF. The CDR3 DNA reads as TGTGCCAGCAGCCAGTGGGACGTCCACGGCGAAAAACTGTTTTTT.

In this sample, this clonotype turned up a few times. This chain uses TRBV28 with TRBJ2-7; D uncertain. There are 12 residues in the CDR3. Germline V gene sequence: CDR1 MDHEN, CDR2 SYDVKM. The V end lost 11 bases, the J end lost 4 bases, and 15 bases lay between the germline ends. The CDR3 bases are TGTGCCCACGCCCGATATTCATACGAGCAGTACTTC. It yields the protein CAHARYSYEQYF.

The chain links TRBV19 to TRBJ2-1, with no clear D. This CDR3 has 14 residues. In germline, CDR1 is LNHDA, CDR2 SQIVND (reference sequence). The V and J ends lost 3 bases and 6 bases respectively, with 12 bases between them. CDR3: CASSMWWQSNEQFF. The CDR3 DNA reads as TGTGCCAGTAGTATGTGGTGGCAGTCCAATGAGCAGTTCTTC. Together with reference TRBV19 and TRBJ2-1, the CDR3 gives the full variable domain: DGGITQSPKYLFRKEGQNVTLSCEQNLNHDAMYWYRQDPGQGLRLIYYSQIVNDFQKGDIAEGYSVSREKKESFPLTVTSAQKNPTAFYLCASSMWWQSNEQFFGPGTRLTVL.

This clonotype was counted many times. The rearrangement joins TRBV12-3 or TRBV12-4 to TRBJ1-2; TRBD1 agrees at 7 bases. The CDR3 totals 17 residues. Germline trimming cut 3 bases from V and 2 bases from J; bases unmatched to any gene: 12. The CDR3 spells CASSFYYGLQGNYGYTF. The CDR3 DNA is TGTGCCAGCAGTTTCTATTACGGCCTACAGGGGAACTATGGCTACACCTTC.